This TCR beta chain was identified during a study of cytomegalovirus exposure and HLA in healthy donors. Study observations and caveats: Using the classifier, cytomegalovirus status was reportedly diagnosed with high specificity and sensitivity. Most TCR sequences were uncommon, yet certain public TCRs appeared in many donors.

A word on this clone: The antigen is unknown.

Method: immunoSEQ multiplex PCR; TCRdb's copy keeps in-frame clones and lacks some. The sample includes about 130,000 clones, roughly 89% of them seen just once. The CDR3 length is 15 residues. The germline gives CDR1 SGHRS, CDR2 YFSETQ. V shed 4 bases, J shed 4 bases, and the junction held 7 bases outside the gene matches. The roughly 120-subject validation cohort, separate from the 666-subject first cohort, included the donors. Source material: PBMCs. The TCR was taken from a woman between 18 and 29 years old in good health and CMV-seronegative. The V and J genes are TRBV5-1 and TRBJ2-2; 7 bases are a match to TRBD1. The CDR3 loop is CASSLDRSTTGELFF. DNA of the CDR3: TGCGCCAGCAGCCTGGACAGGTCGACCACCGGGGAGCTGTTTTTT.